This T cell receptor (beta chain) originates from a study of T cells in Graves' hyperthyroidism and ophthalmopathy. The study defined stable Graves' hyperthyroidism as no ophthalmopathy progression within 18 months. Uncontrolled infection, other autoimmune disease, pregnancy or lactation disqualified patients from enrolment. Together with thyroid ultrasound, orbital computed tomography, serum thyroxine and TRAb, clinical symptoms were used for diagnoses. PBMCs were collected from an approximately 9.3 ml volume of fresh peripheral blood. Authors of the study amplified TCR beta CDR3 regions from RNA transcripts. First-round RT-PCR of the TCR CDR3 relied on the HTBI primer set. TCRdb ran MiXCR on the multiplex PCR reads and lists one entry per CDR3 protein. The sample lists approximately 640,000 distinct CDR3 sequences, roughly 16% seen once, with around 3.9% in the top ten. This CDR3 is built from 15 residues. The V end lost 4 bases, the J end lost 9 bases, and 18 bases lay between the germline ends. Germline V gene sequence: CDR1 KGHDR, CDR2 SFDVKD.

The sample taken for sequencing was blood. The receptor was derived from a woman aged 25-40 years with Graves' hyperthyroidism. The V gene is TRBV24-1, the J gene TRBJ2-1, with D unresolved. The DNA for the CDR3 is TGTGCCACCAGTGACTCGGGTGGGGTAATCCGTGAGCAGTTCTTC. It yields the protein CATSDSGGVIREQFF.